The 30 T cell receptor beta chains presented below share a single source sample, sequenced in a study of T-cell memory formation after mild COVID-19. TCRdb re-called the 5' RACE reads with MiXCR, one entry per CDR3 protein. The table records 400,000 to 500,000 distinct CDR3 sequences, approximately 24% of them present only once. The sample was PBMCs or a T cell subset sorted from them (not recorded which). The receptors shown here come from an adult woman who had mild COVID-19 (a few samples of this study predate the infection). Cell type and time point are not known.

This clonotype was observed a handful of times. CDR3 protein: CASSFVPKTSGNTGELFF. The CDR3 bases are TGTGCCAGCAGTTTCGTCCCTAAAACTAGCGGAAACACCGGGGAGCTGTTTTTT. The gene calls are TRBV12-3 or TRBV12-4 and TRBJ2-2; 8 bases map to TRBD2. CDR3 size: 18 residues. With 3 bases clipped from V and 2 bases from J, the junction kept 11 bases outside the gene matches.

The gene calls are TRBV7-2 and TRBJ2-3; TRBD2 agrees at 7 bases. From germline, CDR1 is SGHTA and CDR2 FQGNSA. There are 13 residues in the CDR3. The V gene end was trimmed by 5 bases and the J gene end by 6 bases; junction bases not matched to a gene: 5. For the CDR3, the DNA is TGTGCCAGCAGCATACTAGCGTACGATACGCAGTATTTT. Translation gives CASSILAYDTQYF.

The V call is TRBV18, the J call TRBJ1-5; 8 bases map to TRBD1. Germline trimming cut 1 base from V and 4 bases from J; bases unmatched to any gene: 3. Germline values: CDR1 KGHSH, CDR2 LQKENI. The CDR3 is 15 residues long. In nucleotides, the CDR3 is TGTGCCAGCTCACCACGGACAGGGTTTAATCAGCCCCAGCATTTT. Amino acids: CASSPRTGFNQPQHF.

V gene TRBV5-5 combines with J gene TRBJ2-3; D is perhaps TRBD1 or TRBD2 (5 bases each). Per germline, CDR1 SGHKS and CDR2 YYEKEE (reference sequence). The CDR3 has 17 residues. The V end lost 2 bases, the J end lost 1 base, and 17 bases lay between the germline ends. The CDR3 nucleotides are TGTGCCAGCAGCTTTGGGGCTATACTAGGACGCACAGATACGCAGTATTTT. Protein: CASSFGAILGRTDTQYF.

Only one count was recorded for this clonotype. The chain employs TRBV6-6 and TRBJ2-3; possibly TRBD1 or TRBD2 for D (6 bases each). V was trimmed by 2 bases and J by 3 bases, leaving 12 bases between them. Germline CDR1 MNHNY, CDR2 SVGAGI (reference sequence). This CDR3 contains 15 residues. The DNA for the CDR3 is TGTGCCAGCAGTTACGTGAGGGGGGCGACAGATACGCAGTATTTT. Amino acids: CASSYVRGATDTQYF.

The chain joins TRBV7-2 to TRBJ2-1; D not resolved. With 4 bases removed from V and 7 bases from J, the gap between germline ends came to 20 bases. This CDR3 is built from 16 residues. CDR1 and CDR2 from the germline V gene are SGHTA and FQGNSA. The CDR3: CASSSSGGFTGNEQFF. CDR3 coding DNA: TGTGCCAGCAGCTCATCCGGTGGTTTCACGGGTAATGAGCAGTTCTTC.

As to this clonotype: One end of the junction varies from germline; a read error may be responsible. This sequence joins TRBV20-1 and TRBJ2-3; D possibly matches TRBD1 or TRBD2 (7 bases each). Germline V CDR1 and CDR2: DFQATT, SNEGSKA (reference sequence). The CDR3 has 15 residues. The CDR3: CSARDQGGSTDTQFF. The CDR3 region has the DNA TGCAGTGCTAGAGACCAGGGGGGGAGCACAGATACGCAGTTTTTT.

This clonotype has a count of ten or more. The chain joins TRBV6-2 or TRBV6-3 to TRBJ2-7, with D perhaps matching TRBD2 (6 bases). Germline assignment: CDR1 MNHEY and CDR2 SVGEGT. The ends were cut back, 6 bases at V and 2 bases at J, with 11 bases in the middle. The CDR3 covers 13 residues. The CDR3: CASSYSGTYEQYF. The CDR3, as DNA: TGTGCCAGCAGCTATAGCGGAACCTACGAGCAGTACTTC.

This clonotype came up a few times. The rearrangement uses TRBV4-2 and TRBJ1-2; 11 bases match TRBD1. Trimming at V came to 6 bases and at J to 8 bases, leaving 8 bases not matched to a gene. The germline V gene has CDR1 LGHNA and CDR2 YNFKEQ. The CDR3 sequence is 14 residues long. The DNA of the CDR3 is TGTGCCAGCAGGGACAGGGGGCGCGCGGACGGCTACACCTTC. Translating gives CASRDRGRADGYTF.

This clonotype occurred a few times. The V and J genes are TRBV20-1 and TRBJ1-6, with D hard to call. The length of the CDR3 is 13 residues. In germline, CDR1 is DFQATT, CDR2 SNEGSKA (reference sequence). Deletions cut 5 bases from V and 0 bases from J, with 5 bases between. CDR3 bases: TGCAGTGCTGGGAGCTCCTATAATTCACCCCTCCACTTT. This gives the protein CSAGSSYNSPLHF.

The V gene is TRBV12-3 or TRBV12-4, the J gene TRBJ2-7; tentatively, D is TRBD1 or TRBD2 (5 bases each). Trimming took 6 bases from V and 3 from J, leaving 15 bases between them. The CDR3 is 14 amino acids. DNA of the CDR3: TGTGCCAGCAGCCCCGGTGGGGACCGCTACGAGCAGTACTTC. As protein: CASSPGGDRYEQYF.

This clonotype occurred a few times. The CDR3 bases are TGTGCCAGCAGCCAGGGACAGGTCTACGAGCAGTACTTC. Its translation is CASSQGQVYEQYF. The chain carries TRBV7-9 and TRBJ2-7, with 8 bases fitting TRBD1. Germline assignment: CDR1 SEHNR and CDR2 FQNEAQ (reference sequence). The CDR3 has 13 amino acids. Trimming took 5 bases from V and 3 from J; bases not matched to a gene: 3.

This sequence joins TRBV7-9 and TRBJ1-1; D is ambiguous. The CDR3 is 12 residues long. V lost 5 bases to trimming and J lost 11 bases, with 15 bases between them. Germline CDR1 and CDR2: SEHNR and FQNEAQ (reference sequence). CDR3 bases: TGTGCCAGCAGCCGTGGGCGGGAGGCCGCTTTCTTT. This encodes CASSRGREAAFF.

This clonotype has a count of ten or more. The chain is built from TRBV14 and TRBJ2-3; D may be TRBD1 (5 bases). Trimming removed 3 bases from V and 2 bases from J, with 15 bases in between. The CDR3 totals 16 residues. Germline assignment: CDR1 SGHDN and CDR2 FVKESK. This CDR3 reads CASSHVAGLVTDTQYF. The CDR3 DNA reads TGTGCCAGCAGCCACGTGGCAGGGTTAGTCACAGATACGCAGTATTTT.

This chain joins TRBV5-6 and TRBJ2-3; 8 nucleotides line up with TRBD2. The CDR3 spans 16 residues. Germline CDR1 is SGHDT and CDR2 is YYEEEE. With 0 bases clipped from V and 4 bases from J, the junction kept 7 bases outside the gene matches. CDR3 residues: CASSLGPGGMPDTQYF. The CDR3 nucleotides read TGTGCCAGCAGCTTGGGTCCGGGGGGGATGCCAGATACGCAGTATTTT.

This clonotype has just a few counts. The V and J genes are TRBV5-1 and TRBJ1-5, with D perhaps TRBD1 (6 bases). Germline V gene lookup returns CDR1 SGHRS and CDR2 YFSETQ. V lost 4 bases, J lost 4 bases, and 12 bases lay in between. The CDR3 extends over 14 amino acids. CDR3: CASSIGTGNQPQHF. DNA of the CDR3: TGCGCCAGCAGCATTGGTACAGGGAATCAGCCCCAGCATTTT.

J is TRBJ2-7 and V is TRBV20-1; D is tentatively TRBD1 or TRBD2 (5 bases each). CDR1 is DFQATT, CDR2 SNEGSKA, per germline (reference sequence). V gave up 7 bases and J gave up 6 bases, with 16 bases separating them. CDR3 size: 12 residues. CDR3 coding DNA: TGCAGTGTAGCCGGGACCACCCTCGAGCAGTACTTC. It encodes CSVAGTTLEQYF.

The CDR3 here is CASSSYLQDRGLYTQYF. The CDR3 bases are TGTGCCAGCAGTTCTTACTTACAGGACAGGGGGCTGTATACGCAGTATTTT. The rearrangement joins TRBV6-2 or TRBV6-3 to TRBJ2-3; TRBD1 matches 11 bases. The J segment lost 7 bases and the V segment lost 4 bases, leaving 13 bases of the junction unmatched. The CDR3 is 17 amino acids. Germline values: CDR1 MNHEY, CDR2 SVGEGT.

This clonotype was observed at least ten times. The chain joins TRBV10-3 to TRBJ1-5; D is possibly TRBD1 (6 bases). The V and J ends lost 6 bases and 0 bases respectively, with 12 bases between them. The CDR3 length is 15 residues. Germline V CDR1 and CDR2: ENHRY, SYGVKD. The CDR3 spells CAISRDKYSNQPQHF. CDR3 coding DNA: TGTGCCATCAGCCGGGACAAGTATAGCAATCAGCCCCAGCATTTT.

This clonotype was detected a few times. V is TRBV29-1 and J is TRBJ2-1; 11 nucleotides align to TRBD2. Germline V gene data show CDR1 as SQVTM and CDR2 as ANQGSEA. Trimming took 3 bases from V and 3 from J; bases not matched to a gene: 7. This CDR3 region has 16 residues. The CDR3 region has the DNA TGCAGCGTTGATGGCCCTAGCGGGGGGTTCTACAATGAGCAGTTCTTC. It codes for CSVDGPSGGFYNEQFF.

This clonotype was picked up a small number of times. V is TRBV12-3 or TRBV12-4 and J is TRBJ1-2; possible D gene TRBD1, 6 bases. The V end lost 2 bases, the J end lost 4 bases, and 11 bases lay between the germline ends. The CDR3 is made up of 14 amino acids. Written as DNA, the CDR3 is TGTGCCAGCAGTTTATCAGGACAGATCTATGGCTACACCTTC. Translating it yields CASSLSGQIYGYTF.

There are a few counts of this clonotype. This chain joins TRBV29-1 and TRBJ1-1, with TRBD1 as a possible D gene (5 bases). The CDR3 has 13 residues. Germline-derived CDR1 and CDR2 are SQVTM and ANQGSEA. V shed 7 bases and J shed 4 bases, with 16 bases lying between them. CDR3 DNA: TGCAGCGGACACGGGGGGTCCGGCACTGAAGCTTTCTTT. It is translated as CSGHGGSGTEAFF. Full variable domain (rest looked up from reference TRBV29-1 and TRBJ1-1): SAVISQKPSRDICQRGTSLTIQCQVDSQVTMMFWYRQQPGQSLTLIATANQGSEATYESGFVIDKFPISRPNLTFSTLTVSNMSPEDSSIYLCSGHGGSGTEAFFGQGTRLTVV.

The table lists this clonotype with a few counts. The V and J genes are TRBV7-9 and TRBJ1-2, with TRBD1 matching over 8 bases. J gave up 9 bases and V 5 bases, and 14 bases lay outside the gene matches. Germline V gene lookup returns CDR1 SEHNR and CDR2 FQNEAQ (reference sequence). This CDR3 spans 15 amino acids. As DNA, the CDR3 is TGTGCCAGCAGCCACTCGACCGGGACAGGCTGGAGCTACACCTTC. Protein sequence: CASSHSTGTGWSYTF.

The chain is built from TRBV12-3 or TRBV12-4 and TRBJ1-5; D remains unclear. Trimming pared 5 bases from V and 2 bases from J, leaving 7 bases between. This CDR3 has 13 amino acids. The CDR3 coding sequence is TGTGCCAGCAGTGGTCGTGGCAATCAGCCCCAGCATTTT. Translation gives CASSGRGNQPQHF.

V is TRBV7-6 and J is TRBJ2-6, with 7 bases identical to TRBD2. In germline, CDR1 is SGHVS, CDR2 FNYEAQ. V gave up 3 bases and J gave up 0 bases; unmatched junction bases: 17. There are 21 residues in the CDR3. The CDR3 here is CASSLGGEGELLYSGANVLTF. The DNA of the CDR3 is TGTGCCAGCAGCTTGGGGGGGGAAGGGGAGCTCCTCTACTCTGGGGCCAACGTCCTGACTTTC.

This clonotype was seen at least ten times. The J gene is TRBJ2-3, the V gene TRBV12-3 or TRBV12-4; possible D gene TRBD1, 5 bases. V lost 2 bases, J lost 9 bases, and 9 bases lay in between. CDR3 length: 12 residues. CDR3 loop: CASSLLDTTQYF. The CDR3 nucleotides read TGTGCCAGCAGTTTACTGGACACCACGCAGTATTTT.

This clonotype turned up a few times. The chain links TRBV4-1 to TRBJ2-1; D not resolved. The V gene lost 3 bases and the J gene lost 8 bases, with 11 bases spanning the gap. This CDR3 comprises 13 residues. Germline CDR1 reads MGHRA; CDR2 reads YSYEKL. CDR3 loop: CASSQYNWDEQFF. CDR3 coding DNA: TGCGCCAGCAGCCAGTACAACTGGGATGAGCAGTTCTTC.

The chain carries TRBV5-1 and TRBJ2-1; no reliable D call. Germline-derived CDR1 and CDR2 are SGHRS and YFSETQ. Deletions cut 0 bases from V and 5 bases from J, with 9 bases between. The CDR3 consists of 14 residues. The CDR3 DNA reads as TGCGCCAGCAGCTTGGGACCATACAACAATGAGCAGTTCTTC. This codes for CASSLGPYNNEQFF.

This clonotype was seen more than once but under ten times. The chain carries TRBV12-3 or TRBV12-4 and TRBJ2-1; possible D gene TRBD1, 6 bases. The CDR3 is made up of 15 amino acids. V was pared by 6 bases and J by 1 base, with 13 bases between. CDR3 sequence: CASRPGTNSYNEQFF. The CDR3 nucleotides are TGTGCCAGCAGGCCCGGGACAAATTCCTACAATGAGCAGTTCTTC.

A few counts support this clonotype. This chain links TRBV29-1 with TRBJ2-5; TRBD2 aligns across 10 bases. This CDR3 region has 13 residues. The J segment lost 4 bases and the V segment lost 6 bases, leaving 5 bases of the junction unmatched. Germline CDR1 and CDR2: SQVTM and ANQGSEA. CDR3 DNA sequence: TGCAGCGTCAAGCGGGGGGGCTCAGAGACCCAGTACTTC. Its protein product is CSVKRGGSETQYF.